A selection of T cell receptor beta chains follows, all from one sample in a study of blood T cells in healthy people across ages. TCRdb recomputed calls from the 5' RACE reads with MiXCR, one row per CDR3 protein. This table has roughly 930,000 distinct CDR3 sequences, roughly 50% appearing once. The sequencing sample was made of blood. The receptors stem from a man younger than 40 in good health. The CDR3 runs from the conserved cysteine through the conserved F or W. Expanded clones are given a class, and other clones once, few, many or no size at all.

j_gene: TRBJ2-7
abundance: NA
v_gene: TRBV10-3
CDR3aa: CAISPGDEQYF

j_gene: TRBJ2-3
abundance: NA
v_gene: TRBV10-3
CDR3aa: CAIRAGQGTDAQYF

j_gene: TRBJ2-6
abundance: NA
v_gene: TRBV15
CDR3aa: CATSRDKQGQISGANVLTF

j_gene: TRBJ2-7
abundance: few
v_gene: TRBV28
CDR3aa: CASSVPGTYEQYF

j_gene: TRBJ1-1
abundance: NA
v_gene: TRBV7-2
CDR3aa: CVSRVVGEAFF

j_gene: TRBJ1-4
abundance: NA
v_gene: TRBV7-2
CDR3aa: CASSSDRFNEKLFF

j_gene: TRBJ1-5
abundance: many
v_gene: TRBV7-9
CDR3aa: CASSLAATIPSNQPQHF

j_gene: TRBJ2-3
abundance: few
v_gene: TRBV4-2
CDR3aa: CASSQEGTSATDTQYF

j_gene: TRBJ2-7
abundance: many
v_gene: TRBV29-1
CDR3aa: CSVEEPQGYEQYF

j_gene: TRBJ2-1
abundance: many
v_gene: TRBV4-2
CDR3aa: CASSQEGGLSYNEQFF

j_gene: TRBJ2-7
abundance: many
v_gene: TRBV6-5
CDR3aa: CASRWGQGPLYEQYF

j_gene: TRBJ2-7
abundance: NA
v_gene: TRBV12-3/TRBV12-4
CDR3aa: CASSPIGGTASEQYF

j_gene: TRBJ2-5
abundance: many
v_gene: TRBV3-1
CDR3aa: CASSPFRTGSQETQYF

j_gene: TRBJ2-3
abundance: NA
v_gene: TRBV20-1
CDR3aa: CSARGGADTDTQYF

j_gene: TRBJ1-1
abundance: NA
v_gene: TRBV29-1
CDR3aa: CSVTRDTEAFF

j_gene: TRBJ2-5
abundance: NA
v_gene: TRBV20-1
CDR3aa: CSAREFNRARETQYF

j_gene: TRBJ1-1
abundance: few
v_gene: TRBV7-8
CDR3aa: CASSFGAGPGMNTEAFF

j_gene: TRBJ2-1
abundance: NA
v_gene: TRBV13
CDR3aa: CASSSTTSGGVGYNEQFF

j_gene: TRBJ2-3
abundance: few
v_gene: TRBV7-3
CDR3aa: CASSLSVPDTQYF

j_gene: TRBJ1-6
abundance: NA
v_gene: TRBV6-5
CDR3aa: CASALGQASPLHF

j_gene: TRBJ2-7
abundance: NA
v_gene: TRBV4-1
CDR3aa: CASSQEPRQNYEQYF

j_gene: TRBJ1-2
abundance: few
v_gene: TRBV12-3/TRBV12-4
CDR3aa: CASSSDPGTGYGYTF

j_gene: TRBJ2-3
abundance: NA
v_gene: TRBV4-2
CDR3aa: CASSQEDGVPTDTQYF

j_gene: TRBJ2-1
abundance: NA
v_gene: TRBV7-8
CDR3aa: CASSSARSSYNEQFF

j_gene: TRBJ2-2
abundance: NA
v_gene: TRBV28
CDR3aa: CASRPGHRVAGELFF

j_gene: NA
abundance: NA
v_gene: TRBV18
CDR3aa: CASSGNTGASGETQYF

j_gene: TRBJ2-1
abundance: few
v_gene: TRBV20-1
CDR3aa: CSARSSGGRNEQFF

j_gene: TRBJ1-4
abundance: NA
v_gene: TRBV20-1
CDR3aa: CSAGAERREKLFF

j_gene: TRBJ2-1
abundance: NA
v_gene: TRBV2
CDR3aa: CASIPTYNEQFF

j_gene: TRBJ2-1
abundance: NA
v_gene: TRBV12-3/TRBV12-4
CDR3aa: CASRPRGNNNEQFF

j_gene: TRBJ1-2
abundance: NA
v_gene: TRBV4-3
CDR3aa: CASSQDRARANYGYTF

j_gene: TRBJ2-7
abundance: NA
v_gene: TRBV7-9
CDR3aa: CASSSGTGDNEQYF

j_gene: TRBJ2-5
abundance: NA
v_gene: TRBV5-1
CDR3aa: CASRTGYEWETQYF

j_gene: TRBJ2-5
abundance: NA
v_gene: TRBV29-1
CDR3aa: CSVPKETQYF

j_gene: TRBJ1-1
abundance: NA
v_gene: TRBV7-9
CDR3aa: CASSLGDRSWDTEAFF

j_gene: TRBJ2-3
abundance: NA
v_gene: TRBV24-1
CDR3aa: CATREPGLSDTQYF

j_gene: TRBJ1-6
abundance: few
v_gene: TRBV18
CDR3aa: CASSPSGSWNSPLHF